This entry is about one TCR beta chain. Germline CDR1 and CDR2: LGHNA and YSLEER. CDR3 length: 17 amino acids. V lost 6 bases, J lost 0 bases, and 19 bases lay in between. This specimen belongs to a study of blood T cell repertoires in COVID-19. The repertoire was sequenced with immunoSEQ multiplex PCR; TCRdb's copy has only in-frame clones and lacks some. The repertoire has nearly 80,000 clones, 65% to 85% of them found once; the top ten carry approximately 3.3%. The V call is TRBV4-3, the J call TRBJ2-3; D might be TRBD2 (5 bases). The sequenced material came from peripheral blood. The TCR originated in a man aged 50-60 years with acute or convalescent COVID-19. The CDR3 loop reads CASSLSVPGDSTDTQYF. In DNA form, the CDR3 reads TGCGCCAGCAGTCTTTCGGTCCCCGGGGATAGCACAGATACGCAGTATTTT.